This T cell receptor (beta chain) was sequenced during a study of T cell responses to AZD1222 COVID-19 vaccine. Germline values: CDR1 MNHEY, CDR2 SMNVEV (reference sequence). The length of the CDR3 is 13 residues. Some second doses came at about 4 weeks and others at about 12 weeks; these were pooled. Worth noting for this clone: Its specificity is not known. At one boundary the junction diverges from the germline segment, which might be a read error.

Notes on the study in general: Reports indicate that nearly half of spike-specific TCRs are directed at unmutated variant regions. Vaccine-associated CD4 TCRs ranged over spike, dominating at 160-218 and 743-854.

The table came from immunoSEQ multiplex PCR; TCRdb's copy has only in-frame clones and leaves some out. This sample yields about 89,000 clones, of which 89% are seen a single time; roughly 5% belongs to the top ten. The specimen comprised peripheral blood, sampled 28 days after the second AZD1222 dose. The TCR sequence derives from an adult who received the AZD1222 COVID-19 vaccine. This sequence joins TRBV27 and TRBJ1-2; no definite D call. The CDR3 region is CASSFYDVLKLSF. For the CDR3, the DNA is TGTGCCAGTTCATTTTATGACGTCCTCAAGCTTAGTTTC.